This TCR beta chain came from a study of cytotoxic CD8 clonotypes in ibrutinib-treated CLL. Overall study: With a range of 6 to 36, the median treatment time before response samples were taken was approximately 11 months. Per sample, productive templates averaged around 230,000 and productive rearrangements averaged roughly 91,000.

This clone was seen a handful of times. The antigen remains unidentified. Study-level points and caveats: An increase in clonality occurred at ibrutinib response, followed by a return toward baseline at progression. In comparison with age-matched healthy donors, baseline clonality was higher and tracked circulating CD8+ T-cell counts.

The repertoire was sequenced with immunoSEQ multiplex PCR; TCRdb's copy has only in-frame clones and lacks some. The sample comprises some 130,000 clones, approximately 85% of which are singletons, and about 1.9% rests with the top ten. Germline V gene lookup returns CDR1 MNHEY and CDR2 SMNVEV (reference sequence). Trimming removed 1 base at V and 2 bases at J, with 9 bases between. The length of the CDR3 is 14 residues. The source of this sequence is a human donor with chronic lymphocytic leukemia. The source was PBMCs, collected after 24 months of ibrutinib treatment. The chain has TRBV27 and TRBJ2-7; D ambiguous. CDR3 amino acids: CASSLWALAYEQYF. The CDR3 nucleotides read TGTGCCAGCAGTTTATGGGCTCTGGCCTACGAGCAGTACTTC.